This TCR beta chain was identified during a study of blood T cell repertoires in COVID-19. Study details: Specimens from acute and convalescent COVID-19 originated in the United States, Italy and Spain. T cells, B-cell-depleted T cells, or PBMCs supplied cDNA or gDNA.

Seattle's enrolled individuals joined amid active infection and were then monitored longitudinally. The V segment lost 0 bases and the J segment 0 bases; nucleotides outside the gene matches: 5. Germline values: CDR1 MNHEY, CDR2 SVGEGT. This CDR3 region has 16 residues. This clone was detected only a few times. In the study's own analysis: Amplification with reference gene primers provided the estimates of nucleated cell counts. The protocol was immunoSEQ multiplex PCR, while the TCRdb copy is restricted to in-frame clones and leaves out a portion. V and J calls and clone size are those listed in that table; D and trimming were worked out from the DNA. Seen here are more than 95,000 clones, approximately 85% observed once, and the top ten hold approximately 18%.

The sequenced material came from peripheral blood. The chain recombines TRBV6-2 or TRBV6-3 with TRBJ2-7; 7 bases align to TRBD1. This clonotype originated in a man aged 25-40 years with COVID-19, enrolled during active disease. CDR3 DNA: TGTGCCAGCAGTTACTCGAGACAGGGTCTCTCCTACGAGCAGTACTTC. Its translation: CASSYSRQGLSYEQYF.